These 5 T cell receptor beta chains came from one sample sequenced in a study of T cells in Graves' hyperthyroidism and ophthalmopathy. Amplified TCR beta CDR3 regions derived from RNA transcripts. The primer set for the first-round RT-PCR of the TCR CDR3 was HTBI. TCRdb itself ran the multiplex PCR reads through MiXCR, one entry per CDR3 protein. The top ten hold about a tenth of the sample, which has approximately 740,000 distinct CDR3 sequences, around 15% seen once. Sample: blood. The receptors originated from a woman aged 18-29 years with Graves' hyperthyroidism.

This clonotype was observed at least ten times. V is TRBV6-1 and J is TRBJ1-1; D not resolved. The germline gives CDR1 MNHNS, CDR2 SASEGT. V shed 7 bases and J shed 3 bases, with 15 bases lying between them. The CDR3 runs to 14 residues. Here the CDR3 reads CASKVLGRHTEAFF. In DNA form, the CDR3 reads TGTGCCAGCAAGGTGCTGGGGAGGCACACTGAAGCTTTCTTT.

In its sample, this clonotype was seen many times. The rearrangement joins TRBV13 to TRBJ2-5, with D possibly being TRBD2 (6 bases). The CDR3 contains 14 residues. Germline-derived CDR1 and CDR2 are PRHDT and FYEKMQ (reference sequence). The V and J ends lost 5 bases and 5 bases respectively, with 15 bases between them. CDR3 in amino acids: CASSQTLGRETQYF. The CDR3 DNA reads TGTGCCAGCAGCCAAACCCTGGGGAGGGAGACCCAGTACTTC.

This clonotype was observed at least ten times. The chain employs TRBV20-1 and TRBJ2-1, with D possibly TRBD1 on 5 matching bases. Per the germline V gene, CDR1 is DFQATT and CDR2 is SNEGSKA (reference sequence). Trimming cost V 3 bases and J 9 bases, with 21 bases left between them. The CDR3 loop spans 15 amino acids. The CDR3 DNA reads TGCAGTGCTAGGACCCTCGGAATCCAACAGGCTGAGCAGTTCTTC. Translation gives CSARTLGIQQAEQFF.

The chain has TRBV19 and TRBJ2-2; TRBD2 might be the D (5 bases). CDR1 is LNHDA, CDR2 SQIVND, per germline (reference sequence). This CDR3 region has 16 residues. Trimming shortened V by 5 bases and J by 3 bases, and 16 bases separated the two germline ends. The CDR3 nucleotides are TGTGCCAGTAGTGAAATAACTAGTTTCGACACCGGGGAGCTGTTTTTT. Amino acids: CASSEITSFDTGELFF.

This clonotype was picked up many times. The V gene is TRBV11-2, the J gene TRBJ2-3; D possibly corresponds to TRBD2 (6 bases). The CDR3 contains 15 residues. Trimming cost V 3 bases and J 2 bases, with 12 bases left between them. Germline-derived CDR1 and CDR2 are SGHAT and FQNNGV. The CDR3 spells CASSLEGWPTDTQYF. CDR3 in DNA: TGTGCCAGCAGCTTGGAGGGGTGGCCCACAGATACGCAGTATTTT.